This is a list of T cell receptor beta chains from one sample in a study of T cells in Graves' hyperthyroidism and ophthalmopathy. TCRdb processed the multiplex PCR reads anew with MiXCR; each CDR3 protein has one entry. The sample includes 450,000 to 700,000 distinct CDR3 sequences, just over 45% of them seen just once. Material for sequencing was peripheral blood or thyroid tissue (not recorded which). The receptors stem from an adult woman with Graves' disease, either hyperthyroidism or ophthalmopathy (not recorded which). The CDR3 runs from the conserved cysteine through the conserved F or W. Each record gives: CDR3 length, clone size, D gene, J gene, V gene, CDR3 DNA, CDR3 protein. D genes are given only for firm matches. Some rows mark clone size as missing; the rest say once, few, many or name a class of expanded clone.

15 NA NA TRBJ2-3 TRBV20-1 TGCAGTGCCCACATGAGCGGTGACAGTACAGATACGCAGTATTTT CSAHMSGDSTDTQYF
13 NA NA TRBJ1-2 TRBV19 TGTGCCAGTAGCGGACAGCCAGGGTATGGCTACACCTTC CASSGQPGYGYTF
14 many NA TRBJ1-6 TRBV6-6 TGTGCCAGCTTCAGGGCACCCTATAATTCACCCCTCCACTTT CASFRAPYNSPLHF
15 many TRBD1 TRBJ2-5 TRBV7-7 TGTGCTAGCAGCTCCTGGACAGGAGCCCACCAGACCCAGTACTTC CASSSWTGAHQTQYF
16 NA NA TRBJ1-4 TRBV15 TGTGCCACCCAACCCTCAGGGAGGGGATGGAGTGAAAAACTGTTTTTT CATQPSGRGWSEKLFF
13 NA NA TRBJ2-2 TRBV19 TGTGCCAGTATAAGGGGGAACACCGGGGAGCTGTTTTTT CASIRGNTGELFF
10 few NA TRBJ2-5 TRBV20-1 TGCAGTGCTAAGGTAGAGGCCCAGTACTTC CSAKVEAQYF
13 many NA TRBJ2-2 TRBV19 TGTGCCAGTAGTGCTTGGGAGTCCGGGGAGCTGTTTTTT CASSAWESGELFF
15 NA TRBD1 TRBJ1-4 TRBV7-6 TGTGCCAGCAGGGGAACAGGGGTAACTAATGAAAAACTGTTTTTT CASRGTGVTNEKLFF
15 many TRBD2 TRBJ2-5 TRBV4-1 TGCGCCAGCAGCCAAGGGGGCGGGAGTAAGGAGACCCAGTACTTC CASSQGGGSKETQYF
14 NA NA TRBJ2-2 TRBV29-1 TGCAGCGTTGAACGGTATGCGAACACCGGGGAGCTGTCTTGG CSVERYANTGELSW
16 many NA TRBJ2-7 TRBV2 TGTGCCAGCAGTGAAGTTGTATGGACAGAGCGCTACGAGCAGTACTTC CASSEVVWTERYEQYF
15 NA TRBD2 TRBJ2-3 TRBV20-1 TGCAGTGCTCGGGCCCCTAGCGGGAGCACAGATACGCAGTATTTT CSARAPSGSTDTQYF
14 few NA TRBJ2-7 TRBV3-1 TGTGCCAGCAGCCAGACATCGCCATATTACGAGCAGTACTTC CASSQTSPYYEQYF
21 many TRBD1 TRBJ2-7 TRBV5-1 TGCGCCAGCAGCCTAATGGGGCGCTGGGGGACAGGGGGCTTCCGTGCCTACGAGCAGTACTTC CASSLMGRWGTGGFRAYEQYF
14 NA NA TRBJ2-7 TRBV19 TGTGCCAGTAGTATCGAGGGGTGGACCTACGAGCAGTACTTC CASSIEGWTYEQYF
12 NA NA TRBJ2-5 TRBV10-2 TGCGCCAGCATGGACTCTGGAGAGACCCAGTACTTC CASMDSGETQYF
14 many NA TRBJ1-6 TRBV6-6 TGTGCCAGCAGTTACTCAGGGACTAATTCACCCCTCCACTTT CASSYSGTNSPLHF
14 many NA TRBJ2-7 TRBV7-8 TGTGCCAGCAGCTCACGGCGGGATGTCTACGAGCAGTACTTC CASSSRRDVYEQYF
11 once NA TRBJ1-2 TRBV7-2 TGTGCCAGCAGTTTTAAGGCGGGCTACACCTTC CASSFKAGYTF
12 NA NA TRBJ1-4 TRBV10-2 TGCGCCAGCAGTGAGTCTGAGGAAAAACTGTTTTTT CASSESEEKLFF
13 NA NA TRBJ2-5 TRBV29-1 TGCAGCGTTAGGGTATTAGGGCAAGAGACCCAGTACTTC CSVRVLGQETQYF
14 many NA TRBJ1-4 TRBV9 TGTGCCAGCAGCGTAGACCCCACTAATGAAAAACTGTTTTTT CASSVDPTNEKLFF
12 many NA TRBJ1-2 TRBV30 TGTGCCTGGAGTCGGGGCGGCTATGGCTACACCTTC CAWSRGGYGYTF
12 many NA TRBJ2-5 TRBV12-3/TRBV12-4 TGTGCCAGCAGTTTGGTCCCAGGGACCCAGTACTTC CASSLVPGTQYF
14 NA NA TRBJ1-4 TRBV13 TGTGCCAGCAGCGTCGGGACAACTAATGAAAAACTGTTTTTT CASSVGTTNEKLFF
14 many NA TRBJ1-2 TRBV2 TGTGCCAGCGGTTACAGAGGGAGCGACTATGGCTACACCTTC CASGYRGSDYGYTF
15 NA TRBD1 TRBJ2-2 TRBV2 TGTGCCAGCACCCGAAGACAGGGCGGCACCGGGGAGCTGTTTTTT CASTRRQGGTGELFF
17 NA NA TRBJ2-6 TRBV20-1 TGCAGTGCTAGGAGGTTCAAGGCGGGGGCTGGGGCCAACGTCCTGATTTTC CSARRFKAGAGANVLIF
14 NA NA TRBJ2-5 TRBV7-6 TGTGCCAGCAGCCTCTCGACAGTCGGGGAGACCCAGTACTTC CASSLSTVGETQYF
16 many NA TRBJ1-4 TRBV11-2 TGTGCCAGCAGCTTAATGAGACAAGCAACTAATGAAAAACTGTTTTTT CASSLMRQATNEKLFF
15 NA TRBD1 TRBJ1-4 TRBV28 TGTGCCAGCAGTACCACAGGGGGCCCTAATGAAAAACTGTTTTTT CASSTTGGPNEKLFF
16 NA NA TRBJ2-3 TRBV7-2 TGTGCCAGCAGCTTAGCCCCATGGCGAGGCACAGATACGCAGTATTTT CASSLAPWRGTDTQYF
12 many NA TRBJ2-2 TRBV2 TGTGCCAGCAGTGGGAGGACAGGGGAGCTGTTTTTT CASSGRTGELFF
14 few TRBD1 TRBJ1-2 TRBV18 TGTGCCAGCGAAACAACTAACAGGGGAGCTGGCTACACCTTC CASETTNRGAGYTF
15 few NA TRBJ1-5 TRBV19 TGTGCCAGTAGTCCACGGACAGATAGCAATCAGCCCCAGCATTTT CASSPRTDSNQPQHF
11 few NA TRBJ1-2 TRBV29-1 TGCAGCGTTGGTGAAAACTATGGCTACACCTTC CSVGENYGYTF
13 NA NA TRBJ1-2 TRBV19 TGTGCCAGTAGTATACGGGAGGGGGGCGGCTACACCTTC CASSIREGGGYTF
16 NA TRBD1 TRBJ2-5 TRBV28 TGTGCCAGCAGTCCCCTGACAGGGAACGGCCAAGAGACCCAGTACTTC CASSPLTGNGQETQYF
13 NA TRBD1 TRBJ1-5 TRBV19 TGTGCCAGTACCAAGTCGACAGGGGGGACCCAGCATTTT CASTKSTGGTQHF
13 NA NA TRBJ1-2 TRBV5-6 TGTGCCAGCAGCCACGAACAGATCTATGGCTACACCTTC CASSHEQIYGYTF
12 many NA TRBJ2-5 TRBV15 TGTGCCACCAGCAGAGATACGGAGACCCAGTACTTC CATSRDTETQYF
14 NA TRBD2 TRBJ2-5 TRBV29-1 TGCAGCCCTAGGACTAGCGGGGTGAAAGAGACCCAGTACTTC CSPRTSGVKETQYF
14 NA NA TRBJ2-5 TRBV6-5 TGTGCCAGCAGTGAGGGCAGGGGAAAGGAGACCCAGTACTTC CASSEGRGKETQYF
11 NA NA TRBJ2-6 TRBV5-1 TGCGCCAGCAGCTCCTCCGACACTGAAGCTTTC CASSSSDTEAF
13 many NA TRBJ1-5 TRBV5-6 TGTGCCAGCAGCTTTACCCACGAGCAGCCCCAGCATTTT CASSFTHEQPQHF
13 many NA TRBJ1-5 TRBV6-1 TGTGCCAGCGGGGCGGAGGGGGGCCAGCCCCAGCATTTT CASGAEGGQPQHF
14 NA NA TRBJ2-2 TRBV20-1 TGCAGTGCCAGACCCGGACAGATCACCGGGGAGCTGTTTTTT CSARPGQITGELFF
14 once NA TRBJ2-7 TRBV2 TGTGCCAGCCAGAGGGGGGGAGGGAACCTTGAGCAGTACTTC CASQRGGGNLEQYF
17 NA NA TRBJ1-1 TRBV4-2 TGTGCCAGCAGCCAAGATAAGGTGAGAAAGAAGAGAGCTGAAGCTTTCTTT CASSQDKVRKKRAEAFF
13 many TRBD1 TRBJ1-1 TRBV20-1 TGCAGTGCTGGTACAGGGGGCGCGACTGAAGCTTTCTTT CSAGTGGATEAFF
13 NA TRBD1 TRBJ1-1 TRBV2 TGTGCCAGCAGTGGTGACAGGGGAAATGAAGCTTTCTTT CASSGDRGNEAFF
14 NA TRBD1 TRBJ1-6 TRBV2 TGTGCCAGCAGCGCTACAGGGGAGGGTTCACCCCTCCACTTT CASSATGEGSPLHF
18 NA NA TRBJ1-5 TRBV7-3 TGCGCCAGCAGCCCCGACAGCAGGGGCCTTTATAGCAATCAGCCCCAGCATTTT CASSPDSRGLYSNQPQHF